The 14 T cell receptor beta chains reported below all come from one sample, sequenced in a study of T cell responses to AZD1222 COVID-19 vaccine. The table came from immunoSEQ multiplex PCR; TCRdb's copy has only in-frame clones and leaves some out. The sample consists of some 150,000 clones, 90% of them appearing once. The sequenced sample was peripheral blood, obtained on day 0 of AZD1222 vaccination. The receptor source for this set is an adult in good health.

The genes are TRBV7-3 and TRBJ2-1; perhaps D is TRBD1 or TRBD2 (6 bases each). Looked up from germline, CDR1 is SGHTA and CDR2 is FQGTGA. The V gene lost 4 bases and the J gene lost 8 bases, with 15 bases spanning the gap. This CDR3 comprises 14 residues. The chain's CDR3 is CASSSPGARDEQFF. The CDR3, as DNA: TGTGCCAGCAGCTCGCCGGGGGCCCGGGATGAGCAGTTCTTC.

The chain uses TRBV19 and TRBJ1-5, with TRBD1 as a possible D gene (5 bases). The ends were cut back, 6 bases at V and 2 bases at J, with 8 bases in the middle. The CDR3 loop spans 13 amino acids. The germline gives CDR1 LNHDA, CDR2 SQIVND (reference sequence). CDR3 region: CASSRGGNQPQHF. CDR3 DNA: TGTGCCAGTAGCCGGGGGGGCAATCAGCCCCAGCATTTT.

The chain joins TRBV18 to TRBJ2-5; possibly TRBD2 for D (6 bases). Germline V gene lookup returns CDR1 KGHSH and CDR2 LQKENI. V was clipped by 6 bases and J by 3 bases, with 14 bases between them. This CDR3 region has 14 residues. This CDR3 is CASSESGGKETQYF. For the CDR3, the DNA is TGTGCCAGCTCGGAGTCCGGGGGTAAAGAGACCCAGTACTTC.

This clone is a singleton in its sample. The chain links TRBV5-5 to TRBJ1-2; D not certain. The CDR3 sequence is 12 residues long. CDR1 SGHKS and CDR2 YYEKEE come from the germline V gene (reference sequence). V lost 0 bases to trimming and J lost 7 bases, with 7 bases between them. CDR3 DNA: TGTGCCAGCAGCTTGGAAGACGTTGGCTACACCTTC. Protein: CASSLEDVGYTF.

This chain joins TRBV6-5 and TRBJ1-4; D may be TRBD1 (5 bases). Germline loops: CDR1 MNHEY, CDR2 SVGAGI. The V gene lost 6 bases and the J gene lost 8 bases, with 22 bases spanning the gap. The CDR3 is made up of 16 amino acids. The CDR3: CASSYSGVGVGEKLFF. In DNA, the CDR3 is TGTGCCAGCAGCTACAGCGGGGTAGGGGTTGGGGAAAAACTGTTTTTT.

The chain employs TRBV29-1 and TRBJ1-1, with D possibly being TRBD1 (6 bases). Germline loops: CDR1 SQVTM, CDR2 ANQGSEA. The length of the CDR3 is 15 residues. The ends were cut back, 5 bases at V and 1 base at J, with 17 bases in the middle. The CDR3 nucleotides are TGCAGCGTTCTGGGGCGGGGGCACAAGAACACTGAAGCTTTCTTT. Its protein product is CSVLGRGHKNTEAFF.

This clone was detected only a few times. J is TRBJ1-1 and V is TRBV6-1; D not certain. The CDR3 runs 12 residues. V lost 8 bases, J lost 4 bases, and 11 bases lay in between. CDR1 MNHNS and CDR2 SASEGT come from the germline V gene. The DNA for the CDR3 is TGTGCCAGCTGGGTCCGGGGCACTGAAGCTTTCTTT. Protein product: CASWVRGTEAFF.

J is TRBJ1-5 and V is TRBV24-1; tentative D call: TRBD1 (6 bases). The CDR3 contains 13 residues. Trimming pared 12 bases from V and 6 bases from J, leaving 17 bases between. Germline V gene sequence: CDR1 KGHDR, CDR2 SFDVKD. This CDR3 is CASAGGPAQPQHF. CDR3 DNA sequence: TGTGCCTCCGCCGGGGGCCCGGCTCAGCCCCAGCATTTT.

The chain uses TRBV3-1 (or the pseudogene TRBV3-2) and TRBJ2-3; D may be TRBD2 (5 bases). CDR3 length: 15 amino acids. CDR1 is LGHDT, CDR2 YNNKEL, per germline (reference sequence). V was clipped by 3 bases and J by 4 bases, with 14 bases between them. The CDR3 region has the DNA TGTGCCAGCAGCCAGGAAGGCGGGTACGCAGATACGCAGTATTTT. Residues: CASSQEGGYADTQYF.

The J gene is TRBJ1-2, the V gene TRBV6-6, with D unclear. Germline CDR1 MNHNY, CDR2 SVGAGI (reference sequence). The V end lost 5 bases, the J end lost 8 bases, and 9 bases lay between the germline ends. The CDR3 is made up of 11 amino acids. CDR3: CASSPRSGYTF. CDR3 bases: TGTGCCAGCAGTCCGCGGTCCGGCTACACCTTC.

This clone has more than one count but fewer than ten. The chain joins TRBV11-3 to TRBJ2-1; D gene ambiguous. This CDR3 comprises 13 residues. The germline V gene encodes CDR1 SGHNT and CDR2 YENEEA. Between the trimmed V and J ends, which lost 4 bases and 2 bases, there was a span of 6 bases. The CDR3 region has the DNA TGTGCCAGCAGCTCTTCTACCTACAATGAGCAGTTCTTC. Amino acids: CASSSSTYNEQFF.

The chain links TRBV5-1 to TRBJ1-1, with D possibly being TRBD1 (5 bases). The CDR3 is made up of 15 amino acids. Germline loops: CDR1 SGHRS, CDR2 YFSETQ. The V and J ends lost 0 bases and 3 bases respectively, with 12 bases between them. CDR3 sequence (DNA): TGCGCCAGCAGCTTGGCCGGCAGGGCGGACACTGAAGCTTTCTTT. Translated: CASSLAGRADTEAFF.

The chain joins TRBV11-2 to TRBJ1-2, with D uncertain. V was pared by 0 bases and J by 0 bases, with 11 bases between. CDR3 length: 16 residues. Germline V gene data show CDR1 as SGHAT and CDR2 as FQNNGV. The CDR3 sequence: CASSLDLAAANYGYTF. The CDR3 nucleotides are TGTGCCAGCAGCTTAGACCTGGCAGCAGCTAACTATGGCTACACCTTC.

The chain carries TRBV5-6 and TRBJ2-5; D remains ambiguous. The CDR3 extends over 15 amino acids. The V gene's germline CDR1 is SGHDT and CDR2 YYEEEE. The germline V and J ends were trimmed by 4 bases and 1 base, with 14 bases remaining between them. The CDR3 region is CASSARASAQETQYF. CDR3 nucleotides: TGTGCCAGCAGCGCCCGAGCTAGTGCCCAAGAGACCCAGTACTTC.